Listed here are 5 T cell receptor beta chains from one sample, sequenced in a study of blood T cell repertoires in COVID-19. Assay used: immunoSEQ multiplex PCR; TCRdb lists only in-frame clones, some missing. The top ten clones hold roughly 6.3% of a sample with under 250,000 clones, more than 70% of them seen once. The sequencing input was peripheral blood. The receptor source for this set is a woman in her 30s with COVID-19, enrolled during active disease.

V usage is TRBV25-1 and J usage is TRBJ1-2, with TRBD1 matching 10 bases. The germline V gene has CDR1 MGHDK and CDR2 SYGVNS. The CDR3 extends over 15 amino acids. The V and J ends lost 6 bases and 5 bases, in that order; junction bases with no gene match: 9. The CDR3: CASRRSGQGFYGYTF. The CDR3 DNA sequence: TGTGCCAGCAGACGATCGGGACAGGGGTTTTATGGCTACACCTTC.

The chain uses TRBV24-1 and TRBJ2-5; weak D call: TRBD1 (5 bases). Trimming removed 5 bases at V and 1 base at J, with 13 bases between. CDR3 length: 15 residues. From germline, CDR1 is KGHDR and CDR2 SFDVKD. The CDR3 reads CATSGTGRAQETQYF. In DNA form, the CDR3 reads TGTGCCACCAGTGGTACAGGCCGTGCCCAAGAGACCCAGTACTTC.

This chain links TRBV5-4 with TRBJ1-2; TRBD1 matches at 7 bases. The CDR3 covers 16 residues. The trim removed 7 bases at V and 8 bases at J, leaving 20 bases unmatched. The germline CDR1 and CDR2 sequences are SGHNT and YYREEE (reference sequence). CDR3 nucleotides: TGTGCCAGCTCCAGAGCCGGGACAGCGACACGATGGGGCTACACCTTC. Translated, it gives CASSRAGTATRWGYTF.

The chain has TRBV25-1 and TRBJ2-5, with 11 bases fitting TRBD2. Per germline, CDR1 MGHDK and CDR2 SYGVNS. The V and J ends lost 10 bases and 1 base, in that order; junction bases with no gene match: 2. The CDR3 totals 13 residues. CDR3: CATGLAGQETQYF. As DNA, the CDR3 is TGTGCCACCGGACTAGCGGGCCAAGAGACCCAGTACTTC.

This chain links TRBV6-5 with TRBJ1-1; D is unresolved. Trimming removed 6 bases at V and 1 base at J, with 15 bases between. Germline CDR1 and CDR2: MNHEY and SVGAGI. The CDR3 sequence is 15 residues long. CDR3 DNA sequence: TGTGCCAGCAGAACCCAACAGATCCCGAACACTGAAGCTTTCTTT. Its translation is CASRTQQIPNTEAFF.